This T cell receptor (beta chain) came from a study of shared clonotypes between healthy human individuals. Overall study context: The study used three CD4 naive, three CD4 memory, two CD8 naive and one CD8 memory plate per donor.

Replicate PCRs from sorted subsets contained roughly 220 ng DNA, which is 30,000 to 35,000 T cell genomes. The assay was immunoSEQ multiplex PCR, and TCRdb's table has in-frame clones only and misses some. The sample has 1,400,000 or so clones; about 98.5% are singletons. Sequencing was carried out using naive CD4+ T cells sorted from blood. Subset of the sample: CD45RA+ positively selected. This TCR was sampled from a man aged 25 to 45 in good health.

The CDR3 spells CASRLVVGPPGSGANVLTF. CDR3 in DNA: TGTGCCAGCAGACTAGTCGTGGGACCTCCTGGCTCTGGGGCCAACGTCCTGACTTTC. The V gene is TRBV21-1, the J gene TRBJ2-6. TRBV21-1 is described as a pseudogene. The CDR3 runs 19 residues.